This T cell receptor beta chain was captured by sequencing in a study of radiotherapy plus CTLA-4 blockade in lung cancer. General study points: In blood, tumor-derived TCR clones expanded after radiotherapy plus ipilimumab.

To note about this clone: Its antigen is undetermined.

Libraries were prepared by immunoSEQ multiplex PCR; TCRdb keeps only in-frame clonotypes and omits some of them. The sample includes roughly 69,000 clones, 65% to 85% of them seen just once. Trimming shortened V by 5 bases and J by 6 bases, and 15 bases separated the two germline ends. The CDR3 contains 13 residues. Germline CDR1 reads SQVTM; CDR2 reads ANQGSEA. The receptor comes from a human donor with non-small cell lung cancer whose response to radiotherapy plus ipilimumab could not be evaluated. Some clones in this sample may be carry-over from other donors' samples. Here the sequenced sample was peripheral blood, taken from a patient treated with radiotherapy plus ipilimumab. V and J are TRBV29-1 and TRBJ2-3, with D possibly being TRBD1 (7 bases). Here the CDR3 DNA reads TGCAGCGTTCAGGAGGGGGCTGCGGATACGCAGTATTTT. It codes for CSVQEGAADTQYF.